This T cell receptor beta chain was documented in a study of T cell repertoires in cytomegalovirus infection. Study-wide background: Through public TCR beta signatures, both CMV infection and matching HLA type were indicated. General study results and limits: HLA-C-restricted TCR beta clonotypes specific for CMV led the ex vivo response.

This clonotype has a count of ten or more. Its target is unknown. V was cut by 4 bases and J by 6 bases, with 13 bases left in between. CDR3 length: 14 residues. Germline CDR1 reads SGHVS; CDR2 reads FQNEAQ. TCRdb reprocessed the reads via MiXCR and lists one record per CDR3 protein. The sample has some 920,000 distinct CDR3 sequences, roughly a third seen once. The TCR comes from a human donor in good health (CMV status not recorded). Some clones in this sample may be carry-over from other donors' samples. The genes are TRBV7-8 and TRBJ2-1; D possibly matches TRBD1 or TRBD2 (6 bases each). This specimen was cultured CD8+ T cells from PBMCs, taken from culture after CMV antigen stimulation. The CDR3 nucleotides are TGTGCCAGCAGCTGGGCGGGACATTTCAATGAGCAGTTCTTC. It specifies CASSWAGHFNEQFF. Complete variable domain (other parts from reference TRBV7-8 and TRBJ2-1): GAGVSQSPRYKVAKRGQDVALRCDPISGHVSLFWYQQALGQGPEFLTYFQNEAQLDKSGLPSDRFFAERPEGSVSTLKIQRTQQEDSAVYLCASSWAGHFNEQFFGPGTRLTVL.